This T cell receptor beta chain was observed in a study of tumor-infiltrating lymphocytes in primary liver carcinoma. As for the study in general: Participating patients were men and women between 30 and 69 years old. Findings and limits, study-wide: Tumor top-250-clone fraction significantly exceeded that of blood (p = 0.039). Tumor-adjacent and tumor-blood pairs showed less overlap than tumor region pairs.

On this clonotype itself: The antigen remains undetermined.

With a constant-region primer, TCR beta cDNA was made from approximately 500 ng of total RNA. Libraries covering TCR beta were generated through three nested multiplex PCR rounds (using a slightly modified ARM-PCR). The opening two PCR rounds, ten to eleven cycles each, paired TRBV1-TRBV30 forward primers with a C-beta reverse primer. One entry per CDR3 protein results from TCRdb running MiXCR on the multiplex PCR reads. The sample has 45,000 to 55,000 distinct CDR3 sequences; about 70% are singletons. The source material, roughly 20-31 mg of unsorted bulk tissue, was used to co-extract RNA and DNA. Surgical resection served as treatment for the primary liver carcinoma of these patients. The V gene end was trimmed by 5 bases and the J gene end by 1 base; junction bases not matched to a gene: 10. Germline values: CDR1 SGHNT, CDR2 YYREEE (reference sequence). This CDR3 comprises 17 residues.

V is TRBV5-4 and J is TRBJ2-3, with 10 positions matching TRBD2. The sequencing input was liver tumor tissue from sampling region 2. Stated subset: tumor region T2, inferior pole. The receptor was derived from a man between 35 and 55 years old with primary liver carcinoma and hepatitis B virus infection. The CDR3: CASSMVTGTSGTDTQYF. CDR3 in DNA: TGTGCCAGCAGTATGGTAACAGGGACTAGCGGCACAGATACGCAGTATTTT.